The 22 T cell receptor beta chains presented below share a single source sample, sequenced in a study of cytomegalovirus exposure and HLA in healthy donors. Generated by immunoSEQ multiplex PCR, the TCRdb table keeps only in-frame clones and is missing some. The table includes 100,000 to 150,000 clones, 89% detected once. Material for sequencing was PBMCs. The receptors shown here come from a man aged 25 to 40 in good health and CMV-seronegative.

The CDR3 reads CASSRTGGNQPQHF. The CDR3 region has the DNA TGTGCCAGCAGTCGGACAGGGGGGAATCAGCCCCAGCATTTT. J is TRBJ1-5 and V is TRBV27; TRBD1 matches at 10 bases. V shed 5 bases and J 4 bases; nucleotides not matched to a gene: 2. Germline CDR1 MNHEY, CDR2 SMNVEV (reference sequence). The CDR3 length is 14 residues.

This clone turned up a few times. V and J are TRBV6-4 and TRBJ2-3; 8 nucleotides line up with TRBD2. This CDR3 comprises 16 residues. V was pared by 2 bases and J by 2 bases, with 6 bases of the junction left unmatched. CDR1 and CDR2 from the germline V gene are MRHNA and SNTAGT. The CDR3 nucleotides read TGTGCCAGCAGTGACGCAAGCGGGGGCCCCACAGATACGCAGTATTTT. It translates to CASSDASGGPTDTQYF.

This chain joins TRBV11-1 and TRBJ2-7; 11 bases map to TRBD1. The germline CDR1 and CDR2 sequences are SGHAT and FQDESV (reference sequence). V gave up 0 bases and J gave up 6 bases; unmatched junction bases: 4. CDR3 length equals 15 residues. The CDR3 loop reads CASSLADRGLGEQYF. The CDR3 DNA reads TGTGCCAGCAGCTTAGCGGACAGGGGGCTGGGCGAGCAGTACTTC.

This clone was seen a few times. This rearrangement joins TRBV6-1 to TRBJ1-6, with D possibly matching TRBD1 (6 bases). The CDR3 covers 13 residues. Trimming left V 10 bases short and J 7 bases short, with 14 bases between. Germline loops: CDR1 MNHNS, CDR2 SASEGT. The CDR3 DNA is TGTGCCACCGAGGGGGACGGAAATTCACCCCTCCACTTT. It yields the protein CATEGDGNSPLHF.

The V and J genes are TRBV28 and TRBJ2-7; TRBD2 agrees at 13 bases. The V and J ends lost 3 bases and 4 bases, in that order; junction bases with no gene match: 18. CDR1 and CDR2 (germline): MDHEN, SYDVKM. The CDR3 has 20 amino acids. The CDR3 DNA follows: TGTGCCAGCAGTTTGACCGGGACTAGCGGGGAGTTGGATCGGGTTTACGAGCAGTACTTC. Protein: CASSLTGTSGELDRVYEQYF.

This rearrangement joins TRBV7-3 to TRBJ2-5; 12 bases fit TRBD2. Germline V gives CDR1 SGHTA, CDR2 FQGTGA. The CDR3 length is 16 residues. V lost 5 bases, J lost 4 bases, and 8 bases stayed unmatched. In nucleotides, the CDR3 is TGTGCCAGCAGCAAAGGACTAGCGGGGCGGCGAGAGACCCAGTACTTC. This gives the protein CASSKGLAGRRETQYF.

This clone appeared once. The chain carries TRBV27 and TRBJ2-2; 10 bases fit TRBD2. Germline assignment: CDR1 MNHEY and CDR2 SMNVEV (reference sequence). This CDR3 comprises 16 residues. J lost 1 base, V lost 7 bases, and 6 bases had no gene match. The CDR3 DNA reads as TGTGCCAGCACCTCAAGACTAGCGGGGAACACCGGGGAGCTGTTTTTT. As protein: CASTSRLAGNTGELFF.

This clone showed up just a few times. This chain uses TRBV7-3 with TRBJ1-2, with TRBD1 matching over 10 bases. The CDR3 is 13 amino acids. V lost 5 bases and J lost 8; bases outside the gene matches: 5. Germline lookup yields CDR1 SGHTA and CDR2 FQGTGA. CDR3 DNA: TGTGCCAGCAGCCCGACAGGGGGCGGGGGCTACACCTTC. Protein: CASSPTGGGGYTF.

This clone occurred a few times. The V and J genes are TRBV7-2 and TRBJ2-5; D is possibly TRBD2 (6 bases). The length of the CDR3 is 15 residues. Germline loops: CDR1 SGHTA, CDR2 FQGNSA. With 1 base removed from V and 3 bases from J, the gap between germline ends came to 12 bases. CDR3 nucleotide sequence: TGTGCCAGCAGCTTAGGGGGGGACTTGAAAGAGACCCAGTACTTC. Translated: CASSLGGDLKETQYF.

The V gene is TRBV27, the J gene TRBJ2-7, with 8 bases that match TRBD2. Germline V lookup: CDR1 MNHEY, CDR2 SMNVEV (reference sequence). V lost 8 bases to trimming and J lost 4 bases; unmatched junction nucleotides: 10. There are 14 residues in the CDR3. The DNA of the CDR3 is TGTGCCAGCCGGGGGGGCAGGGAAAAGTACGAGCAGTACTTC. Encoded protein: CASRGGREKYEQYF.

The CDR3 here is CANLTSGGRTDTQYF. In DNA form, the CDR3 reads TGTGCCAACCTGACTAGCGGGGGCCGCACAGATACGCAGTATTTT. This chain connects TRBV27 to TRBJ2-3, with TRBD2 matching 12 bases. J gave up 1 base and V 10 bases, and 6 bases lay outside the gene matches. There are 15 residues in the CDR3. Per the germline V gene, CDR1 is MNHEY and CDR2 is SMNVEV (reference sequence).

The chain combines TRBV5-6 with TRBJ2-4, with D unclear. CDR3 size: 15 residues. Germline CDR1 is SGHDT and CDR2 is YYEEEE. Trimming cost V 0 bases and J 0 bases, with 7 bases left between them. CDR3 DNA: TGTGCCAGCAGCTTGGGCCAGTCAGCCAAAAACATTCAGTACTTC. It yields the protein CASSLGQSAKNIQYF.

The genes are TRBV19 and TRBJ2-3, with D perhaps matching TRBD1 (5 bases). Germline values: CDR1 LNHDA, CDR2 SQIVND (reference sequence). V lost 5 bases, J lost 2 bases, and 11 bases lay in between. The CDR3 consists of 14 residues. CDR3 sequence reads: CASSPARDTDTQYF. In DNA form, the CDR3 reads TGTGCCAGTAGTCCGGCCAGGGACACAGATACGCAGTATTTT.

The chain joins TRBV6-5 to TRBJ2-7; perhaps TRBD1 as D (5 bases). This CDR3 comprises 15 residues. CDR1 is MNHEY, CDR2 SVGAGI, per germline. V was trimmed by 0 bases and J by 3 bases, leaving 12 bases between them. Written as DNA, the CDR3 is TGTGCCAGCAGTTACTCTGCGCAGGGCGTCTACGAGCAGTACTTC. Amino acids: CASSYSAQGVYEQYF.

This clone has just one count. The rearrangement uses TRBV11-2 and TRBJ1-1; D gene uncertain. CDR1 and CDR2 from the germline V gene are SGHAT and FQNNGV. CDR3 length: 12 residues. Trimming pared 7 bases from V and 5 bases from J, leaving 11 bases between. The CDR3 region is CASNPQTTEAFF. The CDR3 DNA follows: TGTGCCAGCAACCCTCAAACAACTGAAGCTTTCTTT.

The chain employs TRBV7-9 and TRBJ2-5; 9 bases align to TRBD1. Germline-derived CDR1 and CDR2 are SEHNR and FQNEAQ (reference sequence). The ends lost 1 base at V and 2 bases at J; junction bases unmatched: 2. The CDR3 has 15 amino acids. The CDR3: CASSLVGTGQETQYF. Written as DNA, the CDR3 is TGTGCCAGCAGCTTAGTCGGGACAGGGCAAGAGACCCAGTACTTC.

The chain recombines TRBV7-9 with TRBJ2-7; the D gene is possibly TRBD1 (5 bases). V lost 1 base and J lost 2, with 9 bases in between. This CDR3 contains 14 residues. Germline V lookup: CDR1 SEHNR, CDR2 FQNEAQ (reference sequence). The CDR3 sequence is CASSLVVRAYEQYF. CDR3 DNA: TGTGCCAGCAGCTTAGTTGTCAGGGCCTACGAGCAGTACTTC.

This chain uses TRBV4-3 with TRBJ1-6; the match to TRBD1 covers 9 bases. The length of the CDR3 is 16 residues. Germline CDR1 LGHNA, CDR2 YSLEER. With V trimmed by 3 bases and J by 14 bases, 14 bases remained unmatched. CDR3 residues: CASSQEQGAVSLSLHF. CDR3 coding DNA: TGCGCCAGCAGCCAGGAACAGGGGGCGGTATCTTTGTCCCTCCACTTT.

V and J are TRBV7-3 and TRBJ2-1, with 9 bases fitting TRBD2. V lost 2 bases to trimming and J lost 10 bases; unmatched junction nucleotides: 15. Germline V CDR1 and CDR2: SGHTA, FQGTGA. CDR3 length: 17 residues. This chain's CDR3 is CASSLGRSGGSLGEQFF. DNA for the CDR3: TGTGCCAGCAGCTTAGGGCGAAGCGGGGGGTCTCTCGGAGAGCAGTTCTTC.

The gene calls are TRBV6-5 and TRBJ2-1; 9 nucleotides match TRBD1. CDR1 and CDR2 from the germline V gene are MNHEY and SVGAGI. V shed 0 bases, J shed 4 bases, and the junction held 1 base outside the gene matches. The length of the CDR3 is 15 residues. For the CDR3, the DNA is TGTGCCAGCAGTTACTCCGGGACAGGGTACAATGAGCAGTTCTTC. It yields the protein CASSYSGTGYNEQFF.

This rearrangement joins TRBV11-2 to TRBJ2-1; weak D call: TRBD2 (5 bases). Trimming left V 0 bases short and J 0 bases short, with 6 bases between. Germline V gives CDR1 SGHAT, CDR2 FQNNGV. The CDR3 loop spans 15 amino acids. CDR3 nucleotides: TGTGCCAGCAGCTTAGAACTAGACTCCTACAATGAGCAGTTCTTC. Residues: CASSLELDSYNEQFF.

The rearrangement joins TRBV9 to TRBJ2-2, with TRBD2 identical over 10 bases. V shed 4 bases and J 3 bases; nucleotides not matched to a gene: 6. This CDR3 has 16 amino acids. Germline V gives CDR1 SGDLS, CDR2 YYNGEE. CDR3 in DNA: TGTGCCAGCAGCATTTTAGCGGGGGGCTACACCGGGGAGCTGTTTTTT. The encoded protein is CASSILAGGYTGELFF.